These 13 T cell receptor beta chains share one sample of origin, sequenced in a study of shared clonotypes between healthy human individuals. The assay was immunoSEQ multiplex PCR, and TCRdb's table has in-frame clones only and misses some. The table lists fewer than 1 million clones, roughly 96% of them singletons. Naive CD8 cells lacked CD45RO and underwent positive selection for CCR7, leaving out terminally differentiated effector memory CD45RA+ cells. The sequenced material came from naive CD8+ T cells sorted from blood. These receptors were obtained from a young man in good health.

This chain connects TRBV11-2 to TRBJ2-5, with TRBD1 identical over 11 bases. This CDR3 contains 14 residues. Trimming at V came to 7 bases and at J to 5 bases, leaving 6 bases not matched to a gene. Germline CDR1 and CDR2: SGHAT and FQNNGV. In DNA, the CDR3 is TGTGCCAGCACCGGACAGGGGGCTGTGGAGACCCAGTACTTC. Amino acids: CASTGQGAVETQYF.

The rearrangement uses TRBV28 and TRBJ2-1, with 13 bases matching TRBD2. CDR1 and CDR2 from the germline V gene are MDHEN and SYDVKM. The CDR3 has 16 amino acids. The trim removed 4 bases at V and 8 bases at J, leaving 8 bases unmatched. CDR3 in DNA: TGTGCCAGCAGTTCGCGGACTAGCGGGAGTAGCGATGAGCAGTTCTTC. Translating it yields CASSSRTSGSSDEQFF.

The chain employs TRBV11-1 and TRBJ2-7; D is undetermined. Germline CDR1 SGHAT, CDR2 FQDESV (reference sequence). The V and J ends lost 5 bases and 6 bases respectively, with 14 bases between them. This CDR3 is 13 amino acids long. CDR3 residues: CASSPPSFPEQYF. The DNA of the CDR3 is TGTGCCAGCAGCCCCCCATCGTTTCCCGAGCAGTACTTC. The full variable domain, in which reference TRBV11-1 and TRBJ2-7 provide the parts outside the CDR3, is EAEVAQSPRYKITEKSQAVAFWCDPISGHATLYWYRQILGQGPELLVQFQDESVVDDSQLPKDRFSAERLKGVDSTLKIQPAELGDSAMYLCASSPPSFPEQYFGPGTRLTVT.

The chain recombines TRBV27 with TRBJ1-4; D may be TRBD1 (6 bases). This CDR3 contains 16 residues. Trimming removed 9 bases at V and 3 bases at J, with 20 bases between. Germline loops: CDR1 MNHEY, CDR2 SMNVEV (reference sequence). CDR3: CASTWRRQVANEKLFF. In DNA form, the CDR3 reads TGTGCCAGTACCTGGCGGAGACAGGTGGCTAATGAAAAACTGTTTTTT.

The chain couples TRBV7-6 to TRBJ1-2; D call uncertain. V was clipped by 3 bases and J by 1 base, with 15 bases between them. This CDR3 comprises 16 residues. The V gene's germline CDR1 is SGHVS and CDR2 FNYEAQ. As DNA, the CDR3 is TGTGCCAGCAGCTTTGAGGGTCCCGACCTTAACTATGGCTACACCTTC. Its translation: CASSFEGPDLNYGYTF.

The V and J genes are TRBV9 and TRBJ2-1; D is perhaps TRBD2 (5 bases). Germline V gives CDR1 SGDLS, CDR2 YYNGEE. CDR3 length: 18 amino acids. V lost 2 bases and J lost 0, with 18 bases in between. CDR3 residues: CASSVPAEGRSSYNEQFF. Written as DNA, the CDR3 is TGTGCCAGCAGCGTCCCAGCGGAAGGGAGAAGCTCCTACAATGAGCAGTTCTTC. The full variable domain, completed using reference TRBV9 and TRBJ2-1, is DSGVTQTPKHLITATGQRVTLRCSPRSGDLSVYWYQQSLDQGLQFLIQYYNGEERAKGNILERFSAQQFPDLHSELNLSSLELGDSALYFCASSVPAEGRSSYNEQFFGPGTRLTVL.

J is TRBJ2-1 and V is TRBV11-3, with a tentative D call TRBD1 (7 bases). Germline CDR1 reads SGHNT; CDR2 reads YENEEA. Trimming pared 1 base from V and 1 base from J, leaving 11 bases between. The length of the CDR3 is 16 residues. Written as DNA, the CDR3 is TGTGCCAGCAGCTTAGGGGCGGGACAGTCCTACAATGAGCAGTTCTTC. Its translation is CASSLGAGQSYNEQFF.

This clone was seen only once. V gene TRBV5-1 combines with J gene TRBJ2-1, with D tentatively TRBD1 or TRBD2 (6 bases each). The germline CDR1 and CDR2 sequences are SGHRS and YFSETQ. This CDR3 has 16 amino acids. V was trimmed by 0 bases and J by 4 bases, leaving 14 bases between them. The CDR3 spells CASSLEGGVLYNEQFF. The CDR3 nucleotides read TGCGCCAGCAGCTTGGAGGGGGGCGTCCTATACAATGAGCAGTTCTTC.

The CDR3 reads CASSFGGNTIYF. The CDR3 DNA follows: TGTGCCAGCAGCTTCGGTGGAAACACCATATATTTT. This chain joins TRBV5-4 and TRBJ1-3; D not certain. Trimming removed 2 bases at V and 3 bases at J, with 3 bases between. The germline CDR1 and CDR2 sequences are SGHNT and YYREEE (reference sequence). This CDR3 region has 12 residues.

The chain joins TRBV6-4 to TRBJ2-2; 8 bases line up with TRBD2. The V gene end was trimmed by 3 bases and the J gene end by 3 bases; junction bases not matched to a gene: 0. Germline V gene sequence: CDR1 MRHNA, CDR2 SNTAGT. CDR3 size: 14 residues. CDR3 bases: TGTGCCAGCAGTGAAGCGGGAGACACCGGGGAGCTGTTTTTT. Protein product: CASSEAGDTGELFF.

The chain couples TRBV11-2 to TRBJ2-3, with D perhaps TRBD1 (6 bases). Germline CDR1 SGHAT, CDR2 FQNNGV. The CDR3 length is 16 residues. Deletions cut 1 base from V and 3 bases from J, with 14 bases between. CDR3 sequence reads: CASSLGAGEYTDTQYF. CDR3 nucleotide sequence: TGTGCCAGCAGCTTAGGAGCAGGGGAGTATACAGATACGCAGTATTTT. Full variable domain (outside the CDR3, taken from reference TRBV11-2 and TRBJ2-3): EAGVAQSPRYKIIEKRQSVAFWCNPISGHATLYWYQQILGQGPKLLIQFQNNGVVDDSQLPKDRFSAERLKGVDSTLKIQPAKLEDSAVYLCASSLGAGEYTDTQYFGPGTRLTVL.

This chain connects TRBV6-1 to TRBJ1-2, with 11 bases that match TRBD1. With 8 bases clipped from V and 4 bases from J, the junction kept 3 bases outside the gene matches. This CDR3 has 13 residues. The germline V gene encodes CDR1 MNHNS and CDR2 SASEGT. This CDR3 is CASGDRGIYGYTF. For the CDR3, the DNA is TGTGCCAGCGGGGACAGGGGGATCTATGGCTACACCTTC.

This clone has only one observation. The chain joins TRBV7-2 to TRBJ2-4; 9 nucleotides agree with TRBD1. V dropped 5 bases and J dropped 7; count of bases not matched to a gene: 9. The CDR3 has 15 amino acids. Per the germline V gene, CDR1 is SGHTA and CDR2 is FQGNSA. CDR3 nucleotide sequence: TGTGCCAGCAGCCCCGCACAGGGGGCGCATAACATTCAGTACTTC. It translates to CASSPAQGAHNIQYF.